The clone carrying this TCR beta chain was seen ten or more times. What it recognizes is unknown. The data belong to a study of regulatory T cells in long-lasting Graves disease. Study-wide results and limits: It was in persistent disease that TRBV28, TRBJ1-2 and TRBJ2-5 were favored.

TCR beta libraries were built with iRepertoire HTBI primers and Arm-PCR of CDR3 regions. MiXCR, run by TCRdb on the multiplex PCR reads, gives a single entry per CDR3 protein. The sample contains under 500,000 distinct CDR3 sequences, roughly 20% of which appear only once. Time point of the sample: persistent/refractory GD, antithyroid drugs over 5 years with positive TRAb. Generation of the TCR library employed RNA extracted from PBMCs. Trimming took 1 base from V and 0 from J, leaving 10 bases between them. There are 15 residues in the CDR3. Germline CDR1 SGHAT, CDR2 FQNNGV. The sample consisted of peripheral blood mononuclear cells (PBMCs), taken when the disease was refractory, from a patient treated with antithyroid drugs. V is TRBV11-2 and J is TRBJ2-7, with D perhaps matching TRBD2 (6 bases). The origin of this receptor is a female donor with Graves disease. CDR3 in DNA: TGTGCCAGCAGCTTAGTCGGGGGACTCTCCTACGAGCAGTACTTC. This codes for CASSLVGGLSYEQYF.